Listed below are T cell receptor beta chains from one sample, sequenced in a study of shared clonotypes between healthy human individuals. This table comes from immunoSEQ multiplex PCR, and its TCRdb copy is limited to in-frame clones, with some not included. The sample has around 1.9 million clones, around 93% seen once. The sample taken for sequencing was naive CD8+ T cells from PBMCs. These receptors originate from a man between 18 and 29 years old in good health. Some clones in this sample may be carry-over from other donors' samples. Each CDR3 is given with its conserved first and last residue. The order of the fields is J gene, D gene, clone size, V gene, CDR3 DNA, CDR3 protein. The D gene is left open where the match is weak. Clone size is not always given. Where it is, it says once, few, many or a class for expanded clones.

J gene: TRBJ2-2; D gene: NA; clone size: once; V gene: TRBV25-1; CDR3 DNA: TGTGCCAGCAAAAGCCGCATCGACACCGGGGAGCTGTTTTTT; CDR3 protein: CASKSRIDTGELFF
J gene: TRBJ2-5; D gene: TRBD2; clone size: NA; V gene: TRBV29-1; CDR3 DNA: TGCAGCATCCGGGCGGGAGGGATCCAGTACTTC; CDR3 protein: CSIRAGGIQYF
J gene: TRBJ1-1; D gene: NA; clone size: few; V gene: TRBV19; CDR3 DNA: TGTGCCAGTAGCTCCGCGACTTACACTGAAGCTTTCTTT; CDR3 protein: CASSSATYTEAFF
J gene: TRBJ2-7; D gene: NA; clone size: NA; V gene: TRBV7-9; CDR3 DNA: TGTGCCAGCAGCTTTCCCGTCACAGGGCCCGACTACGAGCAGTACTTC; CDR3 protein: CASSFPVTGPDYEQYF
J gene: TRBJ2-1; D gene: TRBD2; clone size: NA; V gene: TRBV28; CDR3 DNA: TGTGCCAGCAGTCTCCTCTTACAACTAGCGGGACACAACAATGAGCAGTTCTTC; CDR3 protein: CASSLLLQLAGHNNEQFF
J gene: TRBJ1-4; D gene: NA; clone size: NA; V gene: TRBV7-9; CDR3 DNA: TGTGCCAGCAGCGTCCTGGGGATTAATGAAAAACTGTTTTTT; CDR3 protein: CASSVLGINEKLFF
J gene: TRBJ2-2; D gene: TRBD2; clone size: once; V gene: TRBV7-7; CDR3 DNA: TGTGCCATGCGACTAGCCACCGGGGAGCTGTTTTTT; CDR3 protein: CAMRLATGELFF
J gene: TRBJ2-7; D gene: TRBD2; clone size: once; V gene: TRBV19; CDR3 DNA: TGTGCCAGTAGACCTAGCGGCTCCTACGAGCAGTACTTC; CDR3 protein: CASRPSGSYEQYF
J gene: TRBJ2-3; D gene: TRBD2; clone size: NA; V gene: TRBV4-2; CDR3 DNA: TGTGCCAGCAGCCAAGGCGCGGGAGAAGGTCCAGATACGCAGTATTTT; CDR3 protein: CASSQGAGEGPDTQYF
J gene: TRBJ2-5; D gene: TRBD2; clone size: NA; V gene: TRBV27; CDR3 DNA: TGTGCCAGCACCTCGGCACGCGGGAGATATGAGACCCAGTACTTC; CDR3 protein: CASTSARGRYETQYF
J gene: TRBJ2-7; D gene: NA; clone size: NA; V gene: TRBV7-9; CDR3 DNA: TGTGCCAGCAGCATCCCCCGGGATGGGGGCGAGCAGTACTTC; CDR3 protein: CASSIPRDGGEQYF
J gene: TRBJ2-3; D gene: NA; clone size: NA; V gene: TRBV5-1; CDR3 DNA: TGCGCCAGCAGCTTGGTTGGGCTAGGTACAGATACGCAGTATTTT; CDR3 protein: CASSLVGLGTDTQYF
J gene: TRBJ1-5; D gene: NA; clone size: NA; V gene: TRBV5-6; CDR3 DNA: TGTGCCAGCAGCTCTAGACGGTATAGTAATCAGCCCCAGCATTTT; CDR3 protein: CASSSRRYSNQPQHF
J gene: TRBJ2-7; D gene: TRBD2; clone size: NA; V gene: TRBV7-9; CDR3 DNA: TGTGCCAGCAGTCACAGAGGGACTAGCGGGAACTACGAGCAGTACTTC; CDR3 protein: CASSHRGTSGNYEQYF
J gene: TRBJ2-5; D gene: NA; clone size: NA; V gene: TRBV4-1; CDR3 DNA: TGCGCCAGCAGCCAAGTTTATCGGACCCAAGAGACCCAGTACTTC; CDR3 protein: CASSQVYRTQETQYF
J gene: TRBJ1-4; D gene: NA; clone size: few; V gene: TRBV7-8; CDR3 DNA: TGTGCCAGCAGCCTGCGGAATGAAAAACTGTTTTTT; CDR3 protein: CASSLRNEKLFF